These 18 T cell receptor beta chains share one sample of origin, sequenced in a study of technical replicates of blood from a few donors. Using immunoSEQ multiplex PCR, the repertoire was profiled, and TCRdb retains in-frame clones only, with some absent. The table lists about 59,000 clones, about 93% of them singletons. The sample taken for sequencing was PBMCs. The receptors originated from a human donor in good health. Some clones in this sample may be carry-over from other donors' samples.

The V and J genes are TRBV6-6 and TRBJ1-5, with 8 nucleotides matching TRBD1. Germline CDR1 and CDR2: MNHNY and SVGAGI (reference sequence). J lost 6 bases, V lost 6 bases, and 10 bases had no gene match. CDR3 length: 15 amino acids. The CDR3 DNA reads TGTGCCAGCAGCCTACCTCCGGACAGGGCTCAGCCCCAGCATTTT. It codes for CASSLPPDRAQPQHF.

The J gene is TRBJ1-4, the V gene TRBV5-1; no definite D call. Trimming pared 3 bases from V and 8 bases from J, leaving 20 bases between. This CDR3 region has 16 residues. Germline assignment: CDR1 SGHRS and CDR2 YFSETQ. The CDR3 reads CASSSGGLWVGEKLFF. CDR3 coding DNA: TGCGCCAGCAGCTCTGGTGGTCTATGGGTGGGCGAAAAACTGTTTTTT.

The genes are TRBV11-3 and TRBJ2-1, with D possibly TRBD2 on 6 matching bases. Germline V gene lookup returns CDR1 SGHNT and CDR2 YENEEA. This CDR3 spans 14 amino acids. V was pared by 1 base and J by 4 bases, with 8 bases between. This chain's CDR3 is CASSLAGDYNEQFF. The CDR3, as DNA: TGTGCCAGCAGCTTAGCGGGGGATTACAATGAGCAGTTCTTC.

The chain recombines TRBV4-1 with TRBJ1-5; D is ambiguous. CDR1 and CDR2 (germline): MGHRA, YSYEKL. The CDR3 loop spans 13 amino acids. Trimming took 4 bases from V and 7 from J, leaving 11 bases between them. For the CDR3, the DNA is TGCGCCAGCAGCCGAGATGTATCCCAGCCCCAGCATTTT. Its protein is CASSRDVSQPQHF.

The chain joins TRBV11-3 to TRBJ2-7; 9 bases agree with TRBD2. J was trimmed by 7 bases and V by 1 base; bases with no gene match: 5. Germline loops: CDR1 SGHNT, CDR2 YENEEA. This CDR3 has 14 amino acids. The CDR3: CASSLGLAGTEQYF. The DNA of the CDR3 is TGTGCCAGCAGCTTAGGCCTAGCGGGAACAGAGCAGTACTTC.

The chain joins TRBV9 to TRBJ2-1; 11 nucleotides agree with TRBD2. V was pared by 2 bases and J by 5 bases, with 12 bases of the junction left unmatched. CDR1 SGDLS and CDR2 YYNGEE come from the germline V gene. The CDR3 has 18 amino acids. This CDR3 reads CASSVSGTSGRKNNEQFF. The CDR3 DNA follows: TGTGCCAGCAGCGTCTCCGGGACTAGCGGAAGAAAAAACAATGAGCAGTTCTTC.

This chain uses TRBV7-2 with TRBJ2-7; D is perhaps TRBD2 (6 bases). The CDR3 extends over 15 amino acids. Germline loops: CDR1 SGHTA, CDR2 FQGNSA. The V end lost 2 bases, the J end lost 2 bases, and 13 bases lay between the germline ends. The CDR3 bases are TGTGCCAGCAGCTTAAGTCTGGGACTCCCCTACGAGCAGTACTTC. This sequence encodes CASSLSLGLPYEQYF.

This rearrangement joins TRBV6-5 to TRBJ1-2, with a possible D match to TRBD1 (6 bases). V shed 7 bases and J shed 0 bases, with 12 bases lying between them. This CDR3 contains 14 residues. The V gene's germline CDR1 is MNHEY and CDR2 SVGAGI. CDR3 region: CASTRDTANYGYTF. The CDR3 DNA is TGTGCCAGCACCCGGGACACGGCTAACTATGGCTACACCTTC.

This rearrangement joins TRBV9 to TRBJ1-1, with D unresolved. CDR1 is SGDLS and CDR2 is YYNGEE in the germline V gene. The CDR3 runs 14 residues. V lost 4 bases to trimming and J lost 1 base, with 11 bases between them. CDR3 in DNA: TGTGCCAGCAGCCCGACTCGGGGGAACACTGAAGCTTTCTTT. Amino acids: CASSPTRGNTEAFF.

V gene TRBV6-5 combines with J gene TRBJ2-7, with TRBD1 identical over 9 bases. Germline lookup yields CDR1 MNHEY and CDR2 SVGAGI. J was trimmed by 2 bases and V by 6 bases; bases with no gene match: 8. The CDR3 has 15 residues. The CDR3 region has the DNA TGTGCCAGCAGATTGACCGGGACAGGGACCTACGAGCAGTACTTC. Protein: CASRLTGTGTYEQYF.

CDR3 amino acids: CASSKGGSSYNSPLHF. The CDR3 coding sequence is TGTGCCAGCAGCAAGGGGGGGAGCTCCTATAATTCACCCCTCCACTTT. The chain has TRBV7-8 and TRBJ1-6, with D perhaps matching TRBD1 (6 bases). V was shortened by 5 bases and J by 0 bases, with 11 bases between the two germline ends. Germline loops: CDR1 SGHVS, CDR2 FQNEAQ. This CDR3 contains 16 residues.

The gene calls are TRBV5-8 and TRBJ2-5; TRBD2 is a possible D gene (6 bases). Trimming took off 4 bases at V and 6 bases at J, with 13 bases between the two ends. There are 13 residues in the CDR3. CDR1 and CDR2 (germline): SGHTS, YDEGEE. The CDR3 reads CASSPRLAKTQYF. As DNA, the CDR3 is TGTGCCAGCAGCCCGCGGCTAGCGAAGACCCAGTACTTC. The full variable domain, rest sourced from reference TRBV5-8 and TRBJ2-5, is EAGVTQSPTHLIKTRGQQATLRCSPISGHTSVYWYQQALGLGLQFLLWYDEGEERNRGNFPPRFSGRQFPNYSSELNVNALELEDSALYLCASSPRLAKTQYFGPGTRLLVL.

For the CDR3, the DNA is TGTGCCAGTGCTGGACTAGCGCGTAATGAGCAGTTCTTC. This sequence encodes CASAGLARNEQFF. The chain has TRBV19 and TRBJ2-1, with TRBD2 identical over 9 bases. The germline V gene has CDR1 LNHDA and CDR2 SQIVND (reference sequence). This CDR3 spans 13 amino acids. J lost 7 bases, V lost 8 bases, and 6 bases had no gene match.

The rearrangement joins TRBV2 to TRBJ1-2; 8 nucleotides match TRBD1. Germline-derived CDR1 and CDR2 are SNHLY and FYNNEI. J lost 8 bases, V lost 1 base, and 6 bases had no gene match. The CDR3 is 14 amino acids. CDR3 sequence (DNA): TGTGCCAGCAGTGAAGTCACAGGGGGTAGAGGCTACACCTTC. Its protein is CASSEVTGGRGYTF.

This sequence joins TRBV4-2 and TRBJ2-7; TRBD2 might be the D (6 bases). V lost 3 bases to trimming and J lost 0 bases, with 15 bases between them. Germline V lookup: CDR1 LGHNA, CDR2 YNFKEQ. There are 16 residues in the CDR3. The DNA for the CDR3 is TGTGCCAGCAGCCAGGAAAAGGGACTCGTCTCCTACGAGCAGTACTTC. Residues: CASSQEKGLVSYEQYF.

The chain joins TRBV7-9 to TRBJ1-2; D remains ambiguous. The CDR3 sequence is 16 residues long. V was cut by 6 bases and J by 8 bases, with 25 bases left in between. Germline V gene data show CDR1 as SEHNR and CDR2 as FQNEAQ (reference sequence). The CDR3 loop is CASSMLSWETLWGYTF. CDR3 in DNA: TGTGCCAGCAGTATGTTAAGCTGGGAGACCCTCTGGGGCTACACCTTC.

The chain couples TRBV6-6 to TRBJ2-7, with 8 bases lining up with TRBD1. This CDR3 is built from 15 residues. Germline V gene lookup returns CDR1 MNHNY and CDR2 SVGAGI (reference sequence). Trimming cost V 6 bases and J 3 bases; bases outside gene matches: 10. CDR3 residues: CASRAGQGRLYEQYF. The CDR3 DNA reads TGTGCCAGCAGAGCTGGACAGGGACGTCTCTACGAGCAGTACTTC.

This chain connects TRBV25-1 to TRBJ1-6; possibly TRBD1 for D (5 bases). The germline CDR1 and CDR2 sequences are MGHDK and SYGVNS. The CDR3 is 13 amino acids. Trimming cost V 2 bases and J 7 bases, with 6 bases left between them. The CDR3 DNA follows: TGTGCCAGCAGTGAAGGGGGGAATTCACCCCTCCACTTT. It encodes CASSEGGNSPLHF.